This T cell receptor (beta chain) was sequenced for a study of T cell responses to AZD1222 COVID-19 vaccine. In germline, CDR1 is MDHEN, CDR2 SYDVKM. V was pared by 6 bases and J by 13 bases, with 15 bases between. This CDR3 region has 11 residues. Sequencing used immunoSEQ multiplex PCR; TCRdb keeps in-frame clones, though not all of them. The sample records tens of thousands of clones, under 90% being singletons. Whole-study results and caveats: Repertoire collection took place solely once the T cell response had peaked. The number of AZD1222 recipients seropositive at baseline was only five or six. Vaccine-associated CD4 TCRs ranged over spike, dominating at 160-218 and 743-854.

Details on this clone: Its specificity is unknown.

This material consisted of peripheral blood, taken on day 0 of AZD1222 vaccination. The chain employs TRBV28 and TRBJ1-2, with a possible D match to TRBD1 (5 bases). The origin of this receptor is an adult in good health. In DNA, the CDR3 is TGTGCCAGCAGGCAGGGCGGGAGTTGCACCTTC. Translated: CASRQGGSCTF.